This T cell receptor (beta chain) comes out of a study of T cell responses to AZD1222 COVID-19 vaccine. Sequencing used immunoSEQ multiplex PCR; TCRdb keeps in-frame clones, though not all of them. The sample has over 120,000 clones, about 90% seen once. CDR1 is LNHDA and CDR2 is SQIVND in the germline V gene (reference sequence). Germline trimming cut 6 bases from V and 0 bases from J; bases unmatched to any gene: 3. The CDR3 covers 14 residues. General observations from the study: Repertoires were sampled only after the peak T cell response. An increase in Spike-specific TCR breadth and depth was observed after two AZD1222 doses. White British people made up most donors, females outnumbered males, and clonal diversity was possibly underestimated. Unmutated variant regions are reportedly targeted by nearly half of spike-specific TCRs.

Remarks on this clone: Its target is not known.

The specimen was peripheral blood, collected 28 days after the second AZD1222 dose. This receptor was identified in an adult who received the AZD1222 COVID-19 vaccine. The chain is built from TRBV19 and TRBJ2-3, with TRBD1 identical over 7 bases. CDR3 nucleotides: TGTGCCAGTAGGCCGGGACAGAGCACAGATACGCAGTATTTT. Translation: CASRPGQSTDTQYF.